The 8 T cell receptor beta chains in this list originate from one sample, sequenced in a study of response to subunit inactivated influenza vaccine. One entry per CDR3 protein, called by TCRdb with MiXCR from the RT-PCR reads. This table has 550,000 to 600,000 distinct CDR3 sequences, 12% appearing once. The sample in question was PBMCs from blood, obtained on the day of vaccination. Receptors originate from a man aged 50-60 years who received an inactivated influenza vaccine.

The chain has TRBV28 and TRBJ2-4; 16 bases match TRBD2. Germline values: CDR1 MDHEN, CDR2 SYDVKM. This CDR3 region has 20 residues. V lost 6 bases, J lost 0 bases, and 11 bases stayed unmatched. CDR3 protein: CASRTSGLAGGIIAKNIQYF. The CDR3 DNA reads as TGTGCCAGCAGAACTTCGGGACTAGCGGGAGGGATCATAGCCAAAAACATTCAGTACTTC. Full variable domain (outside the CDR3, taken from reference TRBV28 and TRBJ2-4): DVKVTQSSRYLVKRTGEKVFLECVQDMDHENMFWYRQDPGLGLRLIYFSYDVKMKEKGDIPEGYSVSREKKERFSLILESASTNQTSMYLCASRTSGLAGGIIAKNIQYFGAGTRLSVL.

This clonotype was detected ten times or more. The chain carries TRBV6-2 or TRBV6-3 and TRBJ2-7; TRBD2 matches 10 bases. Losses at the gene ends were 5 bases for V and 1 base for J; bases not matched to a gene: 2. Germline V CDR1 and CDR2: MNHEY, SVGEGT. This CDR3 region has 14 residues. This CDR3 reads CASSQLAGSYEQYF. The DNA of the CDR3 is TGTGCCAGCAGTCAACTAGCGGGGTCCTACGAGCAGTACTTC.

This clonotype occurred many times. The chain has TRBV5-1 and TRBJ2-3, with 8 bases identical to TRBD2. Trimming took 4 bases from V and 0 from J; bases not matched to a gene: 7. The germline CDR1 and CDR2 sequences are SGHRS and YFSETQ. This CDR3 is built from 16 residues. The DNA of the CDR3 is TGCGCCAGCAGCACGCCCCTAGCGGGCAGCACAGATACGCAGTATTTT. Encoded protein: CASSTPLAGSTDTQYF.

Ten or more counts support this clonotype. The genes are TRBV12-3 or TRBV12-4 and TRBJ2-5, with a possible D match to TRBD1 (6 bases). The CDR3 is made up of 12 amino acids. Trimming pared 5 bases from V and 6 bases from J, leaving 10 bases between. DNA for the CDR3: TGTGCCAGCAGTCCACAGGGTAAGACCCAGTACTTC. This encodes CASSPQGKTQYF.

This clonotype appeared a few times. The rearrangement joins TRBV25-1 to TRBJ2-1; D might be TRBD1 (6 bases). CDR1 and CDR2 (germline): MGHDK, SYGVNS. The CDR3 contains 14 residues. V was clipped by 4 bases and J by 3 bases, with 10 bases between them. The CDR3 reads CASSGTGIYNEQFF. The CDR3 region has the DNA TGTGCCAGCAGTGGCACAGGGATCTACAATGAGCAGTTCTTC.

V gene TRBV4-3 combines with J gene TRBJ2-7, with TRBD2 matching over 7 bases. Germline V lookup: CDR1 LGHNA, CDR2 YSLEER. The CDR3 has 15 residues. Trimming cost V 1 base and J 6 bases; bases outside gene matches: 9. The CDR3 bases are TGCGCCAGCAGCCAAGGGGGACGGGGACTACGCGAGCAGTACTTC. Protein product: CASSQGGRGLREQYF.

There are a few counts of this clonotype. In nucleotides, the CDR3 is TGTGCCATCAGAGAAACGGGACAGATCTACGAGCAGTACTTC. Protein sequence: CAIRETGQIYEQYF. This rearrangement joins TRBV10-3 to TRBJ2-7; 7 bases are shared with TRBD1. This CDR3 is built from 14 residues. Germline V gene data show CDR1 as ENHRY and CDR2 as SYGVKD. The trim removed 6 bases at V and 3 bases at J, leaving 8 bases unmatched.

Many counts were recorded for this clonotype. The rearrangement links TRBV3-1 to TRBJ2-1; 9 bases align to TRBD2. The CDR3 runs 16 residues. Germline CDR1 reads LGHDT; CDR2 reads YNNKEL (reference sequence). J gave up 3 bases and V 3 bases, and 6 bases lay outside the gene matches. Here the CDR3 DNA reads TGTGCCAGCAGCCACGGACTAGCGAACTACTACAATGAGCAGTTCTTC. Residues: CASSHGLANYYNEQFF.